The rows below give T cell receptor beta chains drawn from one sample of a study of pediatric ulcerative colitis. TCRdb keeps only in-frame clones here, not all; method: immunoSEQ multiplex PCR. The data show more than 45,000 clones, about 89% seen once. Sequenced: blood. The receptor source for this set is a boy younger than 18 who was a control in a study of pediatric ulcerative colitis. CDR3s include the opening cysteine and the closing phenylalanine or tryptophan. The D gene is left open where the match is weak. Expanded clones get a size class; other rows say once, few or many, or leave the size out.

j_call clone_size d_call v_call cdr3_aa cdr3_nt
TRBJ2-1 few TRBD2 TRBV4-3 CASSQDTSGGYNEQFF TGCGCCAGCAGCCAAGATACTAGCGGGGGGTACAATGAGCAGTTCTTC
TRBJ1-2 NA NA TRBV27 CASSLTGNYGYTF TGTGCCAGCAGTTTAACAGGGAACTATGGCTACACCTTC
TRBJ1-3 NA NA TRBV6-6 CASSHRSPSGNTIYF TGTGCCAGCAGCCATCGCAGTCCCTCTGGAAACACCATATATTTT
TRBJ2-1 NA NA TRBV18 CASSPPSGTGEQFF TGTGCCAGCTCACCACCGTCAGGGACTGGTGAGCAGTTCTTC
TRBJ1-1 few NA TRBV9 CASSVADSSEAFF TGTGCCAGCAGCGTAGCGGACAGTTCTGAAGCTTTCTTT
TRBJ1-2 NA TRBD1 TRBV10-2 CASSPRQGNYGYTF TGCGCCAGCAGTCCAAGACAGGGGAACTATGGCTACACCTTC
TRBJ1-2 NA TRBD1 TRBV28 CASTSQDRGVYGYTF TGTGCCAGCACCTCCCAGGACAGGGGTGTCTATGGCTACACCTTC
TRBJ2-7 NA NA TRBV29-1 CSVDRGNEQYF TGCAGCGTTGACCGAGGGAACGAGCAGTACTTC
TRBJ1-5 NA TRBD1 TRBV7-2 CASSPPLYRGRAGQPQHF TGTGCCAGCAGCCCCCCTCTCTACAGGGGACGGGCGGGTCAGCCCCAGCATTTT
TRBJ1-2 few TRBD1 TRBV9 CASSENPGQGLDGYTF TGTGCCAGCAGCGAAAATCCGGGACAGGGTTTGGATGGCTACACCTTC
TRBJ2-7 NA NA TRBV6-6 CASSDGRVPYEQYF TGTGCCAGCAGTGACGGTCGTGTCCCCTACGAGCAGTACTTC